The sequence of this TCR beta chain was determined in a study of Ad26.COV2.S vaccination and SARS-CoV-2 variants. Study outcomes and limitations: An underestimation of total T cell responses may have resulted from the TCR breadth and depth analyses.

The germline V gene has CDR1 MDHEN and CDR2 SYDVKM. The CDR3 is 15 residues long. With V trimmed by 6 bases and J by 8 bases, 8 bases remained unmatched. As concerns this clone: What it binds is not known.

Treatment indicated: some 20 received Ad26.COV2.S at low or high dose, single or two shots; 5 received placebo; per-sample allocation not given. Sample collection was performed on day 63 after the first vaccine or placebo injection. The sample came from a Boston adult aged 18-55 years. An Ad26 vector carrying the Wuhan-strain SARS-CoV-2 spike served as the vaccine. Libraries were prepared by immunoSEQ multiplex PCR; TCRdb keeps only in-frame clonotypes and omits some of them. The table lists roughly 400,000 clones, 89% of them singletons. The sequenced sample was peripheral blood, obtained in a trial of Ad26.COV2.S vaccine versus placebo. This TCR was recovered from a person aged 18 to 65 who received the Ad26.COV2.S COVID-19 vaccine or a placebo. The chain recombines TRBV28 with TRBJ1-5; 12 bases line up with TRBD1. The CDR3 region is CASRRAGQGAKPQHF. The CDR3 DNA reads as TGTGCCAGCAGGCGGGCGGGACAGGGGGCCAAGCCCCAGCATTTT.